A single sample is the source of the 27 T cell receptor beta chains below, sequenced in a study of molecular identifiers for immune sequencing clone quantification (dated by TCRdb to the late 2010s). Libraries were prepared through PCR. These reads were obtained on an Illumina HiSeq 4000. Using fastp at Q25 and MiXCR, TCRdb reprocessed the public reads and kept productive beta chains. Rows with a matching CDR3 protein are joined into one entry that keeps the most common DNA and genes. The sample table contains 400,000 to 600,000 distinct CDR3 sequences; only one count was recorded for roughly a fifth of them. Clones ranked in the top ten supply around 0.86% of the sample. The material sequenced was naive CD8+ T cells from blood, with Jurkat cell RNA spiked in. The label giving this sample's cell subset or site can be read as: FACS-sorted CD8+CD4-CCR7+CD45RA+ naive T cells. The receptor set was obtained from a human donor in good health. Some libraries in this study had Jurkat cell RNA spiked in.

With respect to this clonotype: Relative to the germline gene, one junction end is altered; a read error may explain this. The V gene is TRBV11-2, the J gene TRBJ2-3; no firm D call. The CDR3 length is 10 residues. Per germline, CDR1 SGHAT and CDR2 FQNNGV. In nucleotides, the CDR3 is TGTGCCAGCAGCTTAGATACCCCCAATTTT. Amino acid sequence: CASSLDTPNF.

This clonotype occurred many times. The chain uses TRBV30 and TRBJ2-3; possibly TRBD1 for D (6 bases). V was cut by 4 bases and J by 0 bases, with 11 bases left in between. In germline, CDR1 is GTSNPN, CDR2 SVGIG (reference sequence). This CDR3 contains 14 residues. CDR3 region: CAWTRGGSTDTQYF. CDR3 coding DNA: TGTGCCTGGACCAGGGGCGGGAGCACAGATACGCAGTATTTT. Looking up the rest from reference TRBV30 and TRBJ2-3 gives the full variable domain: SQTIHQWPATLVQPVGSPLSLECTVEGTSNPNLYWYRQAAGRGLQLLFYSVGIGQISSEVPQNLSASRPQDRQFILSSKKLLLSDSGFYLCAWTRGGSTDTQYFGPGTRLTVL.

On this clonotype itself: A much larger clone lies one base from this, so it may be a read error. The chain has TRBV4-2 and TRBJ1-5, with 8 bases lining up with TRBD1. This CDR3 is 17 amino acids long. V lost 0 bases, J lost 9 bases, and 13 bases stayed unmatched. CDR1 is LGHNA and CDR2 is YNFKEQ in the germline V gene. Here the CDR3 DNA reads TGTGCCAGCAGCCAAGAAATCAAGAGTCAGGGGGCTCGGCCCCAGCATTTT. Residues: CASSQEIKSQGARPQHF.

This clonotype was found a few times. In DNA, the CDR3 is TGTGCCAGCAGCTTCTCTGGAGACAGATCTTATGGCTACACCTTC. Its translation: CASSFSGDRSYGYTF. The chain links TRBV7-6 to TRBJ1-2, with D maybe TRBD1 (5 bases). The germline V gene encodes CDR1 SGHVS and CDR2 FNYEAQ. CDR3 length equals 15 residues. V was pared by 3 bases and J by 5 bases, with 16 bases between.

This clonotype showed up many times. V gene TRBV11-2 combines with J gene TRBJ2-3, with D unresolved. The CDR3 is made up of 14 amino acids. CDR1 is SGHAT and CDR2 is FQNNGV in the germline V gene. V lost 1 base to trimming and J lost 5 bases, with 10 bases between them. DNA for the CDR3: TGTGCCAGCAGCTTAGGCCCAGATGGAGATACGCAGTATTTT. It encodes CASSLGPDGDTQYF.

CDR3 protein: CASSPVTGTPETQYF. DNA of the CDR3: TGTGCCAGCTCACCGGTGACGGGAACCCCAGAGACCCAGTACTTC. The genes are TRBV18 and TRBJ2-5; D is perhaps TRBD2 (5 bases). V was cut by 3 bases and J by 4 bases, with 15 bases left in between. The CDR3 length is 15 residues. The germline V gene has CDR1 KGHSH and CDR2 LQKENI.

V is TRBV6-4 and J is TRBJ2-3; D is perhaps TRBD1 or TRBD2 (5 bases each). The CDR3 is made up of 17 amino acids. Germline-derived CDR1 and CDR2 are MRHNA and SNTAGT. V dropped 6 bases and J dropped 0 bases, with 19 bases sitting between them. CDR3 coding DNA: TGTGCCAGCAGCGCGCTTGGGGGTTATACTAGCACAGATACGCAGTATTTT. This translates into CASSALGGYTSTDTQYF.

Comment on this clonotype: This may arise from a read error, as a much more abundant clone is one base away. The rearrangement joins TRBV4-3 to TRBJ2-7, with TRBD2 as a possible D gene (6 bases). V was cut by 0 bases and J by 5 bases, with 14 bases left in between. The germline V gene encodes CDR1 LGHNA and CDR2 YSLEER. The CDR3 has 15 residues. The chain's CDR3 is CASSQDAGIPDEQYF. The DNA of the CDR3 is TGCGCCAGCAGCCAAGACGCGGGGATTCCGGACGAGCAGTACTTC.

This clonotype has just a few counts. J is TRBJ2-7 and V is TRBV9; no firm D call. Trimming took 3 bases from V and 5 from J, leaving 9 bases between them. Germline V gene data show CDR1 as SGDLS and CDR2 as YYNGEE. The CDR3 consists of 12 residues. The CDR3 DNA reads TGTGCCAGCAGCGGTGTCAGCCACGAGCAGTACTTC. This translates into CASSGVSHEQYF. Full variable domain (missing parts from reference TRBV9 and TRBJ2-7): DSGVTQTPKHLITATGQRVTLRCSPRSGDLSVYWYQQSLDQGLQFLIQYYNGEERAKGNILERFSAQQFPDLHSELNLSSLELGDSALYFCASSGVSHEQYFGPGTRLTVT.

This clonotype has only a few counts. The V gene is TRBV29-1, the J gene TRBJ2-3, with 12 bases fitting TRBD2. The CDR3 sequence is 18 residues long. After removal of 4 bases from V and 3 bases from J, the junction contained 14 bases not matched to a gene. The germline V gene has CDR1 SQVTM and CDR2 ANQGSEA. The CDR3 coding sequence is TGCAGCGTTGCGGGGGCTAGCGGGAGGGCCGAAGATACAGATACGCAGTATTTT. Its protein product is CSVAGASGRAEDTDTQYF.

The V call is TRBV19, the J call TRBJ1-1, with D maybe TRBD1 (6 bases). Trimming removed 3 bases from V and 2 bases from J, with 13 bases in between. This CDR3 is 15 amino acids long. Germline-derived CDR1 and CDR2 are LNHDA and SQIVND (reference sequence). As DNA, the CDR3 is TGTGCCAGTAGTATTAGGGCAGGGGCAAACACTGAAGCTTTCTTT. Amino acid sequence: CASSIRAGANTEAFF.

This clonotype came up a few times. The V and J genes are TRBV2 and TRBJ1-2; 12 bases match TRBD1. Germline-derived CDR1 and CDR2 are SNHLY and FYNNEI. With V trimmed by 4 bases and J by 7 bases, 1 base remained unmatched. This CDR3 spans 13 amino acids. CDR3 in DNA: TGTGCCAGCAGTGGGGGACAGGGGGCTGGCTACACCTTC. Its translation: CASSGGQGAGYTF.

For this clonotype: A read error may explain this, as a much larger clone is one base away. The chain combines TRBV29-1 with TRBJ1-1; no clear D. CDR3 length: 14 amino acids. Trimming shortened V by 1 base and J by 1 base, and 10 bases separated the two germline ends. Germline loops: CDR1 SQVTM, CDR2 ANQGSEA. The CDR3 region has the DNA TGCAGCGTTGAAGGTTACGGCTGGAACACTGAAGCTTTCTTT. Encoded protein: CSVEGYGWNTEAFF.

J is TRBJ2-7 and V is TRBV13, with 8 bases that match TRBD2. The CDR3 spans 16 residues. CDR1 PRHDT and CDR2 FYEKMQ come from the germline V gene (reference sequence). J lost 4 bases, V lost 1 base, and 9 bases had no gene match. The CDR3 sequence: CASSLVGSGTKYEQYF. The CDR3 bases are TGTGCCAGCAGCTTAGTGGGTAGCGGGACCAAGTACGAGCAGTACTTC.

This chain's CDR3 is CASSQDSSGGGGYTF. The CDR3 DNA is TGTGCCAGCAGCCAAGATTCTAGCGGGGGTGGCGGCTACACCTTC. The chain uses TRBV14 and TRBJ1-2, with a tentative D call TRBD1 (5 bases). This CDR3 is built from 15 residues. In germline, CDR1 is SGHDN, CDR2 FVKESK. V dropped 0 bases and J dropped 8 bases, with 16 bases sitting between them.

This clonotype has ten or more counts. The chain links TRBV2 to TRBJ2-3, with 7 bases fitting TRBD1. The CDR3 totals 14 residues. Trimming took 7 bases from V and 2 from J; bases not matched to a gene: 6. From germline, CDR1 is SNHLY and CDR2 FYNNEI. The CDR3 DNA sequence: TGTGCCAGCACCGGGACAGATATCACAGATACGCAGTATTTT. The encoded protein is CASTGTDITDTQYF. The entire variable domain, with the rest obtained from reference TRBV2 and TRBJ2-3, is as follows: EPEVTQTPSHQVTQMGQEVILRCVPISNHLYFYWYRQILGQKVEFLVSFYNNEISEKSEIFDDQFSVERPDGSNFTLKIRSTKLEDSAMYFCASTGTDITDTQYFGPGTRLTVL.

This clonotype was observed a few times. The chain links TRBV27 to TRBJ2-3; no reliable D call. From germline, CDR1 is MNHEY and CDR2 SMNVEV (reference sequence). The CDR3 contains 13 residues. V shed 5 bases and J shed 1 base, with 7 bases lying between them. The CDR3 region has the DNA TGTGCCAGCAGTATCGTTGGCACAGATACGCAGTATTTT. Its translation: CASSIVGTDTQYF.

The chain is built from TRBV4-2 and TRBJ2-2; possibly TRBD1 for D (6 bases). Germline lookup yields CDR1 LGHNA and CDR2 YNFKEQ. This CDR3 is built from 18 residues. The V and J ends lost 0 bases and 0 bases respectively, with 14 bases between them. The CDR3 coding sequence is TGTGCCAGCAGCCAAGATCGATGGACAGTCTCGAACACCGGGGAGCTGTTTTTT. The encoded protein is CASSQDRWTVSNTGELFF.

Turning to this clonotype: Its ends do not fully match the called genes, so a read error is possible. This chain links TRBV4-1 with TRBJ2-1, with 14 bases matching TRBD2. This CDR3 contains 18 residues. Per the germline V gene, CDR1 is MGHRA and CDR2 is YSYEKL. The CDR3 is CACSQRGTSGSSYNEQFF. CDR3 DNA sequence: TGCGCCTGCAGCCAACGAGGGACTAGCGGGAGCTCCTACAATGAGCAGTTCTTC.

This clonotype has a handful of counts. The CDR3 sequence is CATRDRGLHEQYF. Written as DNA, the CDR3 is TGTGCCACCAGGGACAGGGGGCTCCACGAGCAGTACTTC. The chain is built from TRBV28 and TRBJ2-7; 12 bases match TRBD1. The V and J ends lost 10 bases and 5 bases, in that order; junction bases with no gene match: 6. The germline gives CDR1 MDHEN, CDR2 SYDVKM. This CDR3 is 13 amino acids long.

The sample holds a few counts of this clonotype. Possible read error: a much larger clone is one base away. The J gene is TRBJ2-3, the V gene TRBV6-5, with 7 bases fitting TRBD2. The CDR3 is 17 amino acids. CDR1 and CDR2 from the germline V gene are MNHEY and SVGAGI. CDR3 coding DNA: TGTGCCAGCGGTTACTCTTACGGGGGGACGAGCACAGATACGCAGTATTTT. Protein: CASGYSYGGTSTDTQYF.

Many counts were recorded for this clonotype. This CDR3 reads CASSSGLPGKLFF. CDR3 nucleotides: TGTGCCAGCAGCTCGGGACTTCCTGGAAAACTGTTTTTT. This chain connects TRBV5-6 to TRBJ1-4, with a weak D call TRBD1 (5 bases). This CDR3 comprises 13 residues. Germline assignment: CDR1 SGHDT and CDR2 YYEEEE. Trimming cost V 3 bases and J 10 bases, with 13 bases left between them.

In its sample, this clonotype was seen a few times. J is TRBJ2-1 and V is TRBV7-9; 10 nucleotides line up with TRBD2. V gave up 2 bases and J gave up 8 bases; unmatched junction bases: 6. The CDR3 spans 15 residues. CDR1 SEHNR and CDR2 FQNEAQ come from the germline V gene (reference sequence). CDR3: CASSLPLAGEYEQFF. Here the CDR3 DNA reads TGTGCCAGCAGCTTACCGCTAGCGGGAGAATATGAGCAGTTCTTC. Filled out from reference TRBV7-9 and TRBJ2-1, the complete variable domain reads DTGVSQNPRHKITKRGQNVTFRCDPISEHNRLYWYRQTLGQGPEFLTYFQNEAQLEKSRLLSDRFSAERPKGSFSTLEIQRTEQGDSAMYLCASSLPLAGEYEQFFGPGTRLTVL.

This clonotype was seen a few times. The V call is TRBV24-1, the J call TRBJ2-1; D might be TRBD2 (6 bases). V lost 9 bases to trimming and J lost 3 bases, with 8 bases between them. There are 12 residues in the CDR3. The germline gives CDR1 KGHDR, CDR2 SFDVKD. CDR3 bases: TGTGCCACCGCTAGCGTCTACAATGAGCAGTTCTTC. As protein: CATASVYNEQFF.

In its sample, this clonotype was seen many times. The rearrangement uses TRBV4-2 and TRBJ2-7, with D perhaps TRBD2 (6 bases). Germline CDR1 LGHNA, CDR2 YNFKEQ. The CDR3 has 15 amino acids. V was shortened by 4 bases and J by 2 bases, with 15 bases between the two germline ends. The CDR3 loop reads CASSPRGRSTYEQYF. In DNA, the CDR3 is TGTGCCAGCAGCCCGAGAGGGAGGAGTACCTACGAGCAGTACTTC.

Of note for this clonotype: A clone one base away is much larger, so this may be a read error. CDR3 sequence (DNA): TGTGCCAGCTCACCATGGTCGGGGGCGGACGAGCAGTGCTTC. Translation gives CASSPWSGADEQCF. This chain links TRBV18 with TRBJ2-7; D could derive from TRBD1 or TRBD2 (6 bases each). This CDR3 region has 14 residues. Germline V gene data show CDR1 as KGHSH and CDR2 as LQKENI.

About this clonotype: One junction end disagrees with the germline gene, perhaps due to a read error. V gene TRBV5-3 combines with J gene TRBJ2-3; D perhaps matches TRBD1 (6 bases). TRBV5-3 is recorded as an ORF, its role being uncertain. The CDR3 sequence is 13 residues long. CDR3 in amino acids: CAASGTLTDTQCF. The CDR3 nucleotides read TGTGCCGCCTCCGGGACACTCACAGATACGCAGTGTTTT.